This record covers a single T cell receptor beta chain. Germline CDR1 SQVTM, CDR2 ANQGSEA. This CDR3 is 13 amino acids long. A second roughly 6 to 12 cycle PCR used barcoded and J-beta primers. Every single cDNA molecule received a tag from a template-switch adaptor with 12 random nucleotides. TCRdb reanalysed the 5' RACE reads using MiXCR and keeps one entry per CDR3 protein. Of roughly 1,000,000 distinct CDR3 sequences in the sample, less than 25% were seen once. These data originate in a study of blood T cells in healthy people across ages. Donor samples were obtained from healthy Caucasian individuals from Russia, aged about 6 to 100. Per sample, at least 6 micrograms of total RNA were extracted. Another study also made use of these data, one on T cells of mothers and their children.

This rearrangement joins TRBV29-1 to TRBJ2-1; 8 bases align to TRBD2. Sequencing input: blood. The clonotype was recovered from a girl aged 2 to 9 in good health. The CDR3: CSLLAGGYNEQFF. The CDR3 coding sequence is TGCAGTCTACTGGCGGGGGGTTACAATGAGCAGTTCTTC.